The next 3 T cell receptor beta chains were all read from a single sample in a study of cytomegalovirus exposure and HLA in healthy donors. This PCR relied on a set of 60 Vbeta primers and 13 Jbeta primers. TCRdb's copy holds only in-frame clones and misses some; the assay was immunoSEQ multiplex PCR. The sample has 100,000 to 120,000 clones; more than 60% are singletons. Sequences were obtained from PBMCs. These receptor sequences come from a young man in good health and CMV-seropositive.

The chain is built from TRBV25-1 and TRBJ2-7; TRBD1 matches at 8 bases. This CDR3 is built from 15 residues. V shed 4 bases, J shed 0 bases, and the junction held 5 bases outside the gene matches. CDR1 and CDR2 (germline): MGHDK, SYGVNS. CDR3 protein: CASSGSTGDSYEQYF. Here the CDR3 DNA reads TGTGCCAGCAGTGGGTCGACAGGGGACTCCTACGAGCAGTACTTC.

The rearrangement links TRBV27 to TRBJ2-4, with TRBD1 identical over 8 bases. Per germline, CDR1 MNHEY and CDR2 SMNVEV (reference sequence). CDR3 length: 19 amino acids. V trimming: 5 bases; J trimming: 3 bases; junction bases outside the gene matches: 18. The CDR3 region has the DNA TGTGCCAGCAGTCAATACCGTTTTTCCAGGGGGCAAGGCAAAAACATTCAGTACTTC. Translated, it gives CASSQYRFSRGQGKNIQYF.

The rearrangement links TRBV10-3 to TRBJ2-3; 8 nucleotides align to TRBD2. V was pared by 4 bases and J by 1 base, with 7 bases of the junction left unmatched. Per germline, CDR1 ENHRY and CDR2 SYGVKD. The CDR3 sequence is 16 residues long. The CDR3 DNA is TGTGCCATCAGTGTAGCGCTAGCGGGCCGCACAGATACGCAGTATTTT. Translation gives CAISVALAGRTDTQYF.